The subject of this entry is one TCR beta chain. Antigen: not known. The sample is drawn from a study of shared clonotypes between healthy human individuals. Repertoires were generated with immunoSEQ multiplex PCR, while TCRdb's copy carries only in-frame clones and drops some. This sample has fewer than 1.4 million clones, with around three quarters found just once. Study-wide results and limits: Memory subsets generally showed smaller estimated richness than naive subsets did.

Germline assignment: CDR1 SNHLY and CDR2 FYNNEI. V was pared by 6 bases and J by 7 bases, with 19 bases between. The CDR3 has 15 amino acids. CD4+ cells underwent separation, giving CD45RA+ naive and CD45RA-negative memory subsets. The source of this sequence is a man aged 18 to 30 in good health. Some clones in this sample may be carry-over from other donors' samples. The specimen was memory CD4+ T cells from PBMCs. Regarding subset: CD45RA-negative fraction. V and J are TRBV2 and TRBJ1-5, with a tentative D call TRBD1 (6 bases). CDR3 in DNA: TGTGCCAGCAGCCAACCTCGGGGGGCCGAACAGCCCCAGCATTTT. It encodes CASSQPRGAEQPQHF.